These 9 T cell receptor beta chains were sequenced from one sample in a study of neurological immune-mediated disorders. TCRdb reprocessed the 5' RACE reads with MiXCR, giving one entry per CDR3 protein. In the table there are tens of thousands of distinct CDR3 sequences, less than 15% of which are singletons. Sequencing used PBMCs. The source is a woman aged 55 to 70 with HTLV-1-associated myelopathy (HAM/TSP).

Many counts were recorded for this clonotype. The CDR3 nucleotides read TGCAGTGCTAGAGATCTTGTATTGGCAGATACGCAGTATTTT. Its protein is CSARDLVLADTQYF. The rearrangement joins TRBV20-1 to TRBJ2-3; D is ambiguous. Trimming left V 0 bases short and J 4 bases short, with 11 bases between. The CDR3 contains 14 residues. Per the germline V gene, CDR1 is DFQATT and CDR2 is SNEGSKA (reference sequence).

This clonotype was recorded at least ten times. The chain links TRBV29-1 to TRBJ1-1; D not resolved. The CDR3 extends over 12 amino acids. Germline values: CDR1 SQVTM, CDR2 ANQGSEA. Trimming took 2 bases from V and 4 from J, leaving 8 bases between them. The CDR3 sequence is CSVESRFTEAFF. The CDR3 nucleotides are TGCAGCGTTGAAAGCAGATTCACTGAAGCTTTCTTT.

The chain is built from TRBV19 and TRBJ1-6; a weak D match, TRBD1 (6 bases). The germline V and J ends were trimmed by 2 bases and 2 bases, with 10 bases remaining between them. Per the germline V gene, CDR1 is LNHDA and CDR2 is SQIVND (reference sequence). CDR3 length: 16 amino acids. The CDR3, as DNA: TGTGCCAGTAGTATATCAGGGGCTGCCTATAATTCACCCCTCCACTTT. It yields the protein CASSISGAAYNSPLHF.

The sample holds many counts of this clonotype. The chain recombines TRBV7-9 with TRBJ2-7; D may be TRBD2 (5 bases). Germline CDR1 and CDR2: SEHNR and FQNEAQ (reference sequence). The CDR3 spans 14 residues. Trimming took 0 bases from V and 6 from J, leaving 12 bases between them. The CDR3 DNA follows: TGTGCCAGCAGCTTAGCGCTACCGGGAACCGAGCAGTACTTC. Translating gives CASSLALPGTEQYF.

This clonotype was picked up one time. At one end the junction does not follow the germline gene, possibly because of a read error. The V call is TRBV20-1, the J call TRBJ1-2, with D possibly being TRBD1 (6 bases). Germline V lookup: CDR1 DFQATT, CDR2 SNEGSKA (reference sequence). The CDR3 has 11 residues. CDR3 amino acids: CSAIGSRGFCF. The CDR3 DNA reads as TGCAGTGCAATCGGATCGAGGGGGTTTTGCTTC.

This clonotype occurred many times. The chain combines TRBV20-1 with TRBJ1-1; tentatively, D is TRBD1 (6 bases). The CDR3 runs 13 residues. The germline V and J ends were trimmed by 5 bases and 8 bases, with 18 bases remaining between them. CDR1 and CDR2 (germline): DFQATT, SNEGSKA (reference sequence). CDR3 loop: CSARRQGNQEAFF. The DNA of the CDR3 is TGCAGTGCTCGCCGTCAGGGGAACCAAGAAGCTTTCTTT.

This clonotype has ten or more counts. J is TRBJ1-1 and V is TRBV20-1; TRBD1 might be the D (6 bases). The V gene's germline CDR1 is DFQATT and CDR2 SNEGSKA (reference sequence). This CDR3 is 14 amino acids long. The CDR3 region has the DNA TGCAGCCACGTCAGGGGCCCAATGAACACTGAAGCTTTCTTT. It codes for CSHVRGPMNTEAFF.

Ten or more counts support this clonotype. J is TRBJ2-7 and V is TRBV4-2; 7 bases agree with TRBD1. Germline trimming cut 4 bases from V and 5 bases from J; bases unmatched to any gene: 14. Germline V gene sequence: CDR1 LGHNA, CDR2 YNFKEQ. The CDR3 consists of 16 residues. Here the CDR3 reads CASSPGTVESPDEQYF. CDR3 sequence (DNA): TGTGCCAGCAGCCCAGGGACAGTGGAGTCTCCGGACGAGCAGTACTTC.

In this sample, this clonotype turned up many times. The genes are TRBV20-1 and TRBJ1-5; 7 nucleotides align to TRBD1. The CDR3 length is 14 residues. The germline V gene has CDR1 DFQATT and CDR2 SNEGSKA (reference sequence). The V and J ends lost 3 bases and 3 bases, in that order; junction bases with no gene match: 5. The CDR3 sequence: CSARRQGLNQPQHF. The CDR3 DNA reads TGCAGTGCTAGGAGACAGGGTCTCAATCAGCCCCAGCATTTT.